This TCR beta chain was documented in a study of OX40 agonist ivuxolimab in advanced cancers. The study sampled blood at baseline, cycle 4 day 1, and cycle 7 day 1. The CDR3 covers 14 residues. V lost 0 bases, J lost 4 bases, and 8 bases lay in between. CDR1 is SGDLS and CDR2 is YYNGEE in the germline V gene. Sequencing used immunoSEQ multiplex PCR; TCRdb keeps in-frame clones, though not all of them. The sample has 55,000 to 65,000 clones; 92% are singletons. This TCR came from an adult with an advanced solid tumor such as melanoma, head and neck, liver or kidney cancer. The sample was CD4+ or CD8+ T cells sorted from blood, taken in a trial of the OX40 agonist ivuxolimab. This sequence joins TRBV9 and TRBJ1-5; D gene unclear. CDR3 sequence (DNA): TGTGCCAGCAGCGTAGAGAAAGGGAATCAGCCCCAGCATTTT. Translation gives CASSVEKGNQPQHF.